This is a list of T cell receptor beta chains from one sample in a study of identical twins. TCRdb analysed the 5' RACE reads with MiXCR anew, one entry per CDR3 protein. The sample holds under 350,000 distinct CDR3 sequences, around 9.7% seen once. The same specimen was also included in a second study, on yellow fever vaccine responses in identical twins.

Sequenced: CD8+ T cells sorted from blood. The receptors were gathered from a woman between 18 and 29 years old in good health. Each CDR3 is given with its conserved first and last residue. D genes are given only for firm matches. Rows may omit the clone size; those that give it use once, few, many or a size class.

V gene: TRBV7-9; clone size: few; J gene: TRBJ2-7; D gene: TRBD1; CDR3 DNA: TGTGCCAGCAGCACCCGACAGGGAGCCCCCAGGTCCTACGAGCAGTACTTC; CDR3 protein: CASSTRQGAPRSYEQYF
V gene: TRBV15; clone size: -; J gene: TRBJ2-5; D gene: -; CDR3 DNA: TGTGCCACCAGCAGAGAAAGGCAGCTGCGAGAGACCCAGTACTTC; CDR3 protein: CATSRERQLRETQYF
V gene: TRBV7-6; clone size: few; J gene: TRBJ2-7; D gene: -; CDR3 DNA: TGTGCCAGCAGTTCCGGGACGGTGGACGCCTACGAGCAGTACTTC; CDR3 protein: CASSSGTVDAYEQYF
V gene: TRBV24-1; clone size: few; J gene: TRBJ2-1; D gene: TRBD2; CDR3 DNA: TGTGCCACCAGTGACCCTGCGACTAGCGGGGACTACAATGAGCAGTTCTTC; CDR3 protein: CATSDPATSGDYNEQFF
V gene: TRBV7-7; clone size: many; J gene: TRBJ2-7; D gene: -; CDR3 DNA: TGTGCTAGCAGCTTCGCCCAGGGTCCCTACGAGCAGTACTTC; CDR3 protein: CASSFAQGPYEQYF
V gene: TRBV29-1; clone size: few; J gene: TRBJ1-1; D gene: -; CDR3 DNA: TGCAGCGTTGAAGCGGGGAACACTGAAGCTTTCTTT; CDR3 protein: CSVEAGNTEAFF
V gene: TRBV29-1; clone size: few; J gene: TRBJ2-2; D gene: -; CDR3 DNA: TGCAGCGTAGGCGAGGGTACCGGGGAGCTGTTTTTT; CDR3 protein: CSVGEGTGELFF
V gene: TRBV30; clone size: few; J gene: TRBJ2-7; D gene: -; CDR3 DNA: TGTGCCTGGAGTGTGACCGCTTTGGGCGAGCAGTACTTC; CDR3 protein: CAWSVTALGEQYF
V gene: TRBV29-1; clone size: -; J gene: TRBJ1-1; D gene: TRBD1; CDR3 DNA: TGCAGCGTTGAGCGACAGGGGCCGGAAGCTTTCTTT; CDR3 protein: CSVERQGPEAFF
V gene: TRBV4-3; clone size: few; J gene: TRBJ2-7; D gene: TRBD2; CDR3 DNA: TGCGCCAGCAGCCAAGATATACGGGGGGAGTTGCCCTACGAGCAGTACTTC; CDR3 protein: CASSQDIRGELPYEQYF
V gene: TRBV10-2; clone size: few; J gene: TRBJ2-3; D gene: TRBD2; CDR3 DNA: TGCGCCAGCAGTGAGTTTGGCGGGAGGCCCGATACGCAGTATTTT; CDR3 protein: CASSEFGGRPDTQYF
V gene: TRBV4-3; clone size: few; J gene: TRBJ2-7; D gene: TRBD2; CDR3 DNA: TGCGCCAGCAGCCAAGAGTTATTAGCGGGATCCCTCCGCTACGAGCAGTACTTC; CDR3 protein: CASSQELLAGSLRYEQYF
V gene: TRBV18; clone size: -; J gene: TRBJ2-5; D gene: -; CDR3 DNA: TGTGCCAGCTCACCATGGGGAGAAGAGACCCAGTACTTC; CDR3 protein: CASSPWGEETQYF
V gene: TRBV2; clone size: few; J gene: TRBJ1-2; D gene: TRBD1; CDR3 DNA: TGTGCCAGCAGTGAAGCTCCGGGACAGCCTAACTATGGCTACACCTTC; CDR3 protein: CASSEAPGQPNYGYTF
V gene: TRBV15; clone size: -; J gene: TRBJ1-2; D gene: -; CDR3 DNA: TGTGCCACCAGCAGAGGCAGGGGTACTAACTATGGCTGCACCTTC; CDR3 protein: CATSRGRGTNYGCTF
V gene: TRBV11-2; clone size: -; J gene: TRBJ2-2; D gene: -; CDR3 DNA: TGTGCCAGCAGCCGGAGGGGGAACACCGGGGAGCTGTTTTTT; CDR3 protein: CASSRRGNTGELFF
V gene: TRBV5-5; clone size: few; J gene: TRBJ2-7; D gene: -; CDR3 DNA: TGTGCCAGCAGATCCAGGGGTCTCTCCTACGAGCAGTACTTC; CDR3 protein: CASRSRGLSYEQYF
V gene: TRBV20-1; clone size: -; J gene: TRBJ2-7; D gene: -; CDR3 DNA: TGCAGTGCTAGAAGTCGGTACAGGGTGGTCGAGCAGTACTTC; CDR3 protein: CSARSRYRVVEQYF
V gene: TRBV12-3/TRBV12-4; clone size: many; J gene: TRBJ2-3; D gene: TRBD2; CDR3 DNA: TGTGCCAGCAGCCCGGGGGGTAGCGGCACAGATACGCAGTATTTT; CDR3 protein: CASSPGGSGTDTQYF
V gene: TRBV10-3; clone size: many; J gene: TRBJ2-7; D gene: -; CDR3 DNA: TGTGCCATCAGTGACATTCTCCTCCGCGAGCAGTACTTC; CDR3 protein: CAISDILLREQYF
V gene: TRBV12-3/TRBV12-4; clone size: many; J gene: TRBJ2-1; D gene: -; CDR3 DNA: TGTGCCAGCAGTTTTTGGGACCCCTACAATGAGCAGTTCTTC; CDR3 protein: CASSFWDPYNEQFF
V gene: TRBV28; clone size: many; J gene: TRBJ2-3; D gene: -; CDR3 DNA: TGTGCCAGCAGTCCCCGGGGGTTGGAATCAGATACGCAGTATTTT; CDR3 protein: CASSPRGLESDTQYF
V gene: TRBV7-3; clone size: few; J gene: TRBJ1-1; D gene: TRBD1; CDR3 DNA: TGTGCCAGCAGCTCTTACAGGGGGTTGAACACTGAAGCTTTCTTT; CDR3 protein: CASSSYRGLNTEAFF
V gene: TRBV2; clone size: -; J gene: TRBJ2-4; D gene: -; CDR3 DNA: TGTGCCAGCATCGGCCAGGGAAAAAACATTCAGTACTTC; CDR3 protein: CASIGQGKNIQYF
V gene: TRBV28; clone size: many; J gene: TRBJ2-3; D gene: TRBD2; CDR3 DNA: TGTGCCAGCAGCCGGACTAGCGGAGATACGCAGTATTTT; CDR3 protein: CASSRTSGDTQYF
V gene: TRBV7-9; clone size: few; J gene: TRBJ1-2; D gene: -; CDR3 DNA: TGTGCCAGCAGCTTAGTGGCCCTCAACTATGGCTACACCTTC; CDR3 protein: CASSLVALNYGYTF
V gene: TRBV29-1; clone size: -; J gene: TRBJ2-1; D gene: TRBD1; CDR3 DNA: TGCAGCGTTGAAAGCGGACAGGGATACAATGAGCAGTTCTTC; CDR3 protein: CSVESGQGYNEQFF
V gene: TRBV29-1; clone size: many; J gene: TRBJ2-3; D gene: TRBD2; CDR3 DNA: TGCAGCGTACTAGCGGGAGAATCGGCGGGAGATACGCAGTATTTT; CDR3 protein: CSVLAGESAGDTQYF
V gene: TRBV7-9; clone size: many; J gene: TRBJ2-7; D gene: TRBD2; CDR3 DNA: TGTGCCAGCAGCTCATCGGGACTAGGCTACGAGCAGTACTTC; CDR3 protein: CASSSSGLGYEQYF